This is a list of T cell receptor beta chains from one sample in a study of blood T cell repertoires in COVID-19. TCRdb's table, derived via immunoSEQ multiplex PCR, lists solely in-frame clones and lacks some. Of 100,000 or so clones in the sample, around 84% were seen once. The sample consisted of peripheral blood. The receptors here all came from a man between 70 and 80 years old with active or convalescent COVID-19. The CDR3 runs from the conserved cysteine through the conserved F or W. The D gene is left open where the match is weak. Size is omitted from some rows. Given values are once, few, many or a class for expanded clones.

TGTGCCAGCATGGAGGGAGGGAACACTGAAGCTTTCTTT	CASMEGGNTEAFF	TRBJ1-1	.	.	13	TRBV28
TGCAGCGTGCTGTCAGGGGGCAACTATGGCTACACCTTC	CSVLSGGNYGYTF	TRBJ1-2	TRBD1	.	13	TRBV29-1
TGTGCCAGCAGCGGGGGACTAGCGGAAGAGACCCAGTACTTC	CASSGGLAEETQYF	TRBJ2-5	TRBD2	.	14	TRBV9
TGTGCCAGCAGCACCGGACAGGGGAACACTGAAGCTTTCTTT	CASSTGQGNTEAFF	TRBJ1-1	TRBD1	.	14	TRBV5-6
TGTGCCAGCAGCAAAGGCCCCGTACGGTTCTTCGAGACCCAGTACTTC	CASSKGPVRFFETQYF	TRBJ2-5	.	.	16	TRBV21-1
TGTGCCAGTAAGGTAGCAACGAACACCGGGGAGCTGTTTTTT	CASKVATNTGELFF	TRBJ2-2	.	.	14	TRBV3-1/TRBV3-2
TGTGCCAGCAGCCCGGGACAGAACTATGGCTACACCTTC	CASSPGQNYGYTF	TRBJ1-2	TRBD1	.	13	TRBV28
TGTGCCAGTAGGAGGAACACTGAAGCTTTCTTT	CASRRNTEAFF	TRBJ1-1	.	.	11	TRBV19
TGTGCCAGCAGCTTAACGCGGGACAGGAATTCACCCCTCCACTTT	CASSLTRDRNSPLHF	TRBJ1-6	TRBD1	.	15	TRBV7-2
TGTGCCAGCTCAACCTTCACTAGCGACCAAGAGACCCAGTACTTC	CASSTFTSDQETQYF	TRBJ2-5	TRBD2	.	15	TRBV18
TGCGCCAGCAGCCGCTCAGGGGACGGAAACACCATATATTTT	CASSRSGDGNTIYF	TRBJ1-3	.	few	14	TRBV4-1
TGTGCCTGGAGTGTCGGAGGGACCAGCTATGGCTACACCTTC	CAWSVGGTSYGYTF	TRBJ1-2	.	few	14	TRBV30
TGTGCCAGCAGCCATCAGAACAGGGGTGGAAGAGAGACCCAGTACTTC	CASSHQNRGGRETQYF	TRBJ2-5	TRBD1	.	16	TRBV3-1/TRBV3-2
TGTGCCAGCTCACCACTCCCCGAGGCGTTTGGAAACACCATATATTTT	CASSPLPEAFGNTIYF	TRBJ1-3	.	.	16	TRBV18
TGTGCCACCAGGTCGAGGAACACTGAAGCTTTCTTT	CATRSRNTEAFF	TRBJ1-1	.	.	12	TRBV24-1
TGCAGCGTTGACTTCGGGAACTCCTACGAGCAGTACTTC	CSVDFGNSYEQYF	TRBJ2-7	.	.	13	TRBV29-1
TGTGCCAGCAGTGGACAGCTCACTGAAGCTTTCTTT	CASSGQLTEAFF	TRBJ1-1	.	.	12	TRBV6-2/TRBV6-3
TGCGCCAGCAGCTTTACTAGCGGGGGGCACACAGATACGCAGTATTTT	CASSFTSGGHTDTQYF	TRBJ2-3	TRBD2	.	16	TRBV5-1
TGCGCCAGCAGCCACATGCCCGCCACAGGTTCAACTAATGAAAAACTGTTTTTT	CASSHMPATGSTNEKLFF	TRBJ1-4	.	few	18	TRBV4-1
TGTGCCAGCTCACCCGGGACAGGGGCCAACACTGAAGCTTTCTTT	CASSPGTGANTEAFF	TRBJ1-1	TRBD1	.	15	TRBV18
TGTGCCAGCAGTTACTCCTCAGCGAACACCGGGGAGCTGTTTTTT	CASSYSSANTGELFF	TRBJ2-2	.	.	15	TRBV6-6
TGTGCCAGCAGGACTGTCGACTATAATTCACCCCTCCACTTT	CASRTVDYNSPLHF	TRBJ1-6	.	once	14	TRBV6-5
TGCGCCAGCAGCTTGCAGCTAGCGGGGGGCCAAGAGACCCAGTACTTC	CASSLQLAGGQETQYF	TRBJ2-5	TRBD2	.	16	TRBV5-1
TGTGCCAGCAGCCGACGGAGCACTGAAGCTTTCTTT	CASSRRSTEAFF	TRBJ1-1	.	.	12	TRBV28
TGCGCCAGCAGCTTACAGGGGGACTATGGCTACACCTTC	CASSLQGDYGYTF	TRBJ1-2	TRBD1	.	13	TRBV5-1
TGTGCCAGCTCCCTATCGGGGAAGAATTCACCCCTCCACTTT	CASSLSGKNSPLHF	TRBJ1-6	.	.	14	TRBV2
TGTGCCAGTACCAAGACAGGGTCCGGCTACACCTTC	CASTKTGSGYTF	TRBJ1-2	TRBD1	.	12	TRBV19
TGTGCCAGCAGCCAAGAACAGGGAAATCAGCCCCAGCATTTT	CASSQEQGNQPQHF	TRBJ1-5	.	.	14	TRBV4-2
TGTGCCAGCAGCCAACCAAATACAGGGGACGGAAACACCATATATTTT	CASSQPNTGDGNTIYF	TRBJ1-3	TRBD1	.	16	TRBV3-1/TRBV3-2
TGTGCCAGCAGCCCCCGGCGGGGGGGCGTCTCCGAGCAGTACTTC	CASSPRRGGVSEQYF	TRBJ2-7	TRBD2	.	15	TRBV3-1/TRBV3-2
TGTGCCAGCAGCCCCCGACAGGTTGGCACTGAAGCTTTCTTT	CASSPRQVGTEAFF	TRBJ1-1	.	few	14	TRBV7-2
TGCGCCAGCAGTGATGGAGGACAGGGGGCTCGCACTGAAGCTTTCTTT	CASSDGGQGARTEAFF	TRBJ1-1	TRBD1	.	16	TRBV10-2
TGCGCCAGCAGCTTGGTAGGGACTAGCGGGGGGGCCGGCTCCTACAATGAGCAGTTCTTC	CASSLVGTSGGAGSYNEQFF	TRBJ2-1	TRBD2	.	20	TRBV5-1
TGTGCCAGCAGCTTACAGACTAACTATGGCTACACCTTC	CASSLQTNYGYTF	TRBJ1-2	.	.	13	TRBV7-8
TGTGCCACCAGCGCGGGACAGGGGGCCTACGAGCAGTACTTC	CATSAGQGAYEQYF	TRBJ2-7	TRBD1	.	14	TRBV7-8
TGTGCCAGTAAAACGGGACAGGGTAAGGATGAGCAGTTCTTC	CASKTGQGKDEQFF	TRBJ2-1	TRBD1	.	14	TRBV19
TGTGCCAGCAGCCTACAGGGGGACACTGAAGCTTTCTTT	CASSLQGDTEAFF	TRBJ1-1	TRBD1	once	13	TRBV3-1/TRBV3-2
TGTGCCAGTAGTTTCCGGGACAGGGGAAGCAATCAGCCCCAGCATTTT	CASSFRDRGSNQPQHF	TRBJ1-5	TRBD1	.	16	TRBV19
TGTGCCAGCTCACGGACAGGGGACACTGAAGCTTTCTTT	CASSRTGDTEAFF	TRBJ1-1	TRBD1	.	13	TRBV18
TGTGCCAGCAGGGGACAGGGAAACTATGGCTACACCTTC	CASRGQGNYGYTF	TRBJ1-2	TRBD1	.	13	TRBV6-5
TGTGCCAGCAGCCAAGATTTTGGGGGGTCTACGAATACGCAGTATTTT	CASSQDFGGSTNTQYF	TRBJ2-3	.	few	16	TRBV3-1/TRBV3-2
TGTGCCAGCCGCAGGGGGCCCCAAGAGACCCAGTACTTC	CASRRGPQETQYF	TRBJ2-5	TRBD1	.	13	TRBV28
TGTGCCAGCAGGAGGAGAAACACCGGGGAGCTGTTTTTT	CASRRRNTGELFF	TRBJ2-2	.	few	13	TRBV7-9
TGTGCCAGCAGCGGACTAGGACTCACAGATACGCAGTATTTT	CASSGLGLTDTQYF	TRBJ2-3	.	.	14	TRBV9
TGCAGCGTTGACGGATCCGGGGTCGGTAAGACCCAGTACTTC	CSVDGSGVGKTQYF	TRBJ2-5	.	once	14	TRBV29-1
TGTGCCAGCAGCTTGGGCGACAGGGGCTTCTACGAGCAGTACTTC	CASSLGDRGFYEQYF	TRBJ2-7	TRBD1	few	15	TRBV5-6
TGTGCCAGCAGTTTAACCGGACAGGGGAGGAGCAATCAGCCCCAGCATTTT	CASSLTGQGRSNQPQHF	TRBJ1-5	TRBD1	.	17	TRBV28
TGTGCCAGCAGCTTAACCGGGTATCGAGGAGATACGCAGTATTTT	CASSLTGYRGDTQYF	TRBJ2-3	.	.	15	TRBV7-3
TGTGCCACCAGTGATCAGGACAGGGGGCACACCGGGGAGCTGTTTTTT	CATSDQDRGHTGELFF	TRBJ2-2	TRBD1	.	16	TRBV24-1
TGTGCCAGCAGCTTGGACGGGACAGGGTACCTTTATGGCTACACCTTC	CASSLDGTGYLYGYTF	TRBJ1-2	TRBD1	.	16	TRBV11-2
TGTGCCATCCAACCAGGGGATCATCAGCCCCAGCATTTT	CAIQPGDHQPQHF	TRBJ1-5	.	.	13	TRBV10-3
TGTGCCAGCTCAGATCAGACAGGGAGCTCCTACGAGCAGTACTTC	CASSDQTGSSYEQYF	TRBJ2-7	TRBD1	once	15	TRBV18
TGCGCCAGCAGCTTGATCCCTCTTGGACAGGGTTCGGGCGAGCAGTACTTC	CASSLIPLGQGSGEQYF	TRBJ2-7	TRBD1	.	17	TRBV5-1
TGTGCCAGTAGTACCCCGACAGGGGAGGGCATGAACACTGAAGCTTTCTTT	CASSTPTGEGMNTEAFF	TRBJ1-1	TRBD1	once	17	TRBV19
TGTGCCAGCAGCTTACTATCGCAGGGGACCGGGGAGCTGTTTTTT	CASSLLSQGTGELFF	TRBJ2-2	.	.	15	TRBV7-3
TGTGCCAGCAGTTACGGCCTTAGCGGGGTTCAATTCAGGGATACGCAGTATTTT	CASSYGLSGVQFRDTQYF	TRBJ2-3	TRBD2	.	18	TRBV6-2/TRBV6-3
TGTGCCAGCAGCTTAGGTCCGGTAAGCTCTGGAAACACCATATATTTT	CASSLGPVSSGNTIYF	TRBJ1-3	.	.	16	TRBV7-2
TGTGCCAGCAGCCCCGGGACAGGGTGGACCGGGGAGCTGTTTTTT	CASSPGTGWTGELFF	TRBJ2-2	TRBD1	.	15	TRBV7-9
TGTGCCAGCAGCCAGAGAAGTGTGGCAGGCAATGAAAAACTGTTTTTT	CASSQRSVAGNEKLFF	TRBJ1-4	.	once	16	TRBV3-1/TRBV3-2